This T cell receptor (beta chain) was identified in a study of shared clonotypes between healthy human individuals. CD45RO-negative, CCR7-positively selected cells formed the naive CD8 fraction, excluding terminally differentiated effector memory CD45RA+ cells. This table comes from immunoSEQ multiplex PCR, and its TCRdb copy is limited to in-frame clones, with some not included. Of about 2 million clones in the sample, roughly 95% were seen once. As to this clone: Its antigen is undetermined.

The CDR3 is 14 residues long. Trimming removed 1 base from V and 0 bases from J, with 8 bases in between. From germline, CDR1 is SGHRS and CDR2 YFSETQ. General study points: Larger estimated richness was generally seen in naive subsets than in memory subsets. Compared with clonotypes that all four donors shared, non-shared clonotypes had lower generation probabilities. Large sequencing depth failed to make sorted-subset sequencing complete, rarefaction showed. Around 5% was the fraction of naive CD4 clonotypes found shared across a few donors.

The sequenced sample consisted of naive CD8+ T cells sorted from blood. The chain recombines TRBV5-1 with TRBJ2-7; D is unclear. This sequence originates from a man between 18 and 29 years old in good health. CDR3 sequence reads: CASSLSGNSYEQYF. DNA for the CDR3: TGCGCCAGCAGCTTGTCGGGCAACTCCTACGAGCAGTACTTC.